The clone carrying this T cell receptor beta chain was seen many times. A second PCR of about 7 to 12 cycles used a sample-barcoded 5' primer and a J-beta primer mix. MiXCR, run by TCRdb on the 5' RACE reads, gives a single entry per CDR3 protein. The sample consists of more than 1.4 million distinct CDR3 sequences, 42% of them appearing once. The source of the sample is a study of blood T cells in healthy people across ages. Trimming took 4 bases from V and 7 from J, leaving 11 bases between them. Germline assignment: CDR1 SGHTA and CDR2 FQGNSA. The CDR3 sequence is 14 residues long. The sequence was collected from a woman aged 18 to 35 in good health. Sequences were obtained from blood. The chain combines TRBV7-2 with TRBJ1-6; perhaps TRBD1 as D (6 bases). The CDR3 DNA follows: TGTGCCAGCAGCTCACAGGGATACAATTCACCCCTCCACTTT. Translated, it gives CASSSQGYNSPLHF.